The 8 T cell receptor beta chains reported below all come from one sample, sequenced in a study of technical replicates of blood from a few donors. Method: immunoSEQ multiplex PCR; TCRdb's copy keeps in-frame clones and lacks some. Here the sample spans about 80,000 clones, roughly 94% being singletons. The sample taken for sequencing was T cells isolated from PBMCs. These receptors came from a human donor in good health.

This chain links TRBV28 with TRBJ2-7, with 11 bases fitting TRBD2. There are 14 residues in the CDR3. Germline CDR1 reads MDHEN; CDR2 reads SYDVKM. V shed 9 bases, J shed 4 bases, and the junction held 8 bases outside the gene matches. CDR3 protein: CASLFRTSGYEQYF. In DNA, the CDR3 is TGTGCCAGTCTATTCCGGACTAGCGGGTACGAGCAGTACTTC.

The V call is TRBV11-2, the J call TRBJ2-4, with a weak D call TRBD2 (6 bases). The CDR3 is made up of 14 amino acids. V was pared by 4 bases and J by 4 bases, with 11 bases between. CDR1 SGHAT and CDR2 FQNNGV come from the germline V gene. CDR3 protein: CASSSGTDKNIQYF. CDR3 sequence (DNA): TGTGCCAGCAGCTCCGGGACTGATAAAAACATTCAGTACTTC.

This chain connects TRBV5-1 to TRBJ2-3; 7 bases line up with TRBD2. J gave up 0 bases and V 5 bases, and 3 bases lay outside the gene matches. The germline V gene encodes CDR1 SGHRS and CDR2 YFSETQ. The CDR3 is 14 residues long. CDR3 in amino acids: CASRGGTSTDTQYF. DNA for the CDR3: TGCGCCAGCAGGGGAGGGACCAGCACAGATACGCAGTATTTT.

A single count supports this clone. A read error may produce the germline difference seen at one junction end. The genes are TRBV4-3 and TRBJ1-2, with D perhaps TRBD1 (5 bases). This CDR3 has 14 residues. Germline lookup yields CDR1 LGHNA and CDR2 YSLEER. The CDR3 DNA sequence: TGCGCCAGCACCCAAAGGGCGGGGGACTATGGCTACACCTTC. Translated, it gives CASTQRAGDYGYTF.

In nucleotides, the CDR3 is TGTGCCATCAGTGAGGCCCTAGGGGGCACTGAAGCTTTCTTT. It specifies CAISEALGGTEAFF. This rearrangement joins TRBV10-3 to TRBJ1-1, with TRBD1 as a possible D gene (6 bases). The CDR3 sequence is 14 residues long. The V gene lost 2 bases and the J gene lost 4 bases, with 11 bases spanning the gap. Germline V gene lookup returns CDR1 ENHRY and CDR2 SYGVKD.

The rearrangement uses TRBV11-3 and TRBJ2-2; the match to TRBD1 covers 9 bases. CDR1 is SGHNT, CDR2 YENEEA, per germline. With 4 bases clipped from V and 5 bases from J, the junction kept 2 bases outside the gene matches. The length of the CDR3 is 14 residues. The CDR3 protein is CASSYDRGTGELFF. As DNA, the CDR3 is TGTGCCAGCAGCTATGACAGGGGGACCGGGGAGCTGTTTTTT.

The chain links TRBV10-3 to TRBJ2-1; tentative D call: TRBD2 (5 bases). The CDR3 is made up of 14 amino acids. V was shortened by 8 bases and J by 5 bases, with 16 bases between the two germline ends. Germline V CDR1 and CDR2: ENHRY, SYGVKD. CDR3 sequence (DNA): TGTGCCATCCAGAATCGACTACTCGACAATGAGCAGTTCTTC. This sequence encodes CAIQNRLLDNEQFF.

The V gene is TRBV2, the J gene TRBJ2-3; D gene uncertain. The length of the CDR3 is 11 residues. Looked up from germline, CDR1 is SNHLY and CDR2 is FYNNEI. The V end lost 6 bases, the J end lost 4 bases, and 5 bases lay between the germline ends. The CDR3, as DNA: TGTGCCAGCAGGTTCGCAGATACGCAGTATTTT. Its protein is CASRFADTQYF.